This TCR beta chain appears in the sequencing data of a study of blood T cell repertoires in COVID-19. For the study at large: T cells, B-cell-depleted T cells, or PBMCs provided the cDNA or gDNA that served as material.

Germline CDR1 and CDR2: SGHTA and FQGNSA. V dropped 4 bases and J dropped 8 bases, with 15 bases sitting between them. The CDR3 is made up of 14 amino acids. Original processing notes: Using reference gene primer amplification, nucleated cell counts were estimated. Some clones are missing from TCRdb's copy, which holds only in-frame ones; the method was immunoSEQ multiplex PCR. From that table come the V and J calls and clone size; the DNA was used to work out D and trimming. In the table there are about 150,000 clones, approximately 87% of which are singletons. This clone has a single count. Material for sequencing was peripheral blood. This TCR derives from a human donor in a cohort sampled during active COVID-19. The chain uses TRBV7-2 and TRBJ2-1, with a weak D call TRBD1 (6 bases). CDR3 residues: CASSSGSDRHEQFF. The CDR3 region has the DNA TGTGCCAGCAGCTCGGGATCCGACAGGCATGAGCAGTTCTTC.